The 32 T cell receptor beta chains in this list originate from one sample, sequenced in a study of blood T cell repertoires in COVID-19. Profiled with immunoSEQ multiplex PCR; TCRdb holds only in-frame clones, not every one. The sample consists of about 120,000 clones, approximately 84% of them appearing once. Sequences were obtained from peripheral blood. Source of these receptors: a woman between 35 and 50 years old with acute or convalescent COVID-19.

This clone was detected only a few times. The V gene is TRBV7-8, the J gene TRBJ1-2, with 8 nucleotides matching TRBD1. The CDR3 contains 12 residues. V lost 5 bases to trimming and J lost 8 bases; unmatched junction nucleotides: 4. CDR1 is SGHVS and CDR2 is FQNEAQ in the germline V gene. DNA of the CDR3: TGTGCCAGCAGCCCAGGGGGCGCCGGCTACACCTTC. This encodes CASSPGGAGYTF.

J is TRBJ1-6 and V is TRBV30; 8 bases agree with TRBD1. The CDR3 has 17 amino acids. V dropped 2 bases and J dropped 7; count of bases not matched to a gene: 13. CDR1 is GTSNPN and CDR2 is SVGIG in the germline V gene (reference sequence). DNA of the CDR3: TGTGCCTGGAGTTACCCGGGGTCCGGGACAGGAAATTCACCCCTCCACTTT. Its translation: CAWSYPGSGTGNSPLHF.

The rearrangement joins TRBV19 to TRBJ2-5; 9 nucleotides agree with TRBD1. With 2 bases clipped from V and 0 bases from J, the junction kept 4 bases outside the gene matches. Per germline, CDR1 LNHDA and CDR2 SQIVND (reference sequence). There are 16 residues in the CDR3. The CDR3 spells CASSIQGTGNQETQYF. The CDR3 bases are TGTGCCAGTAGTATACAAGGGACAGGGAACCAAGAGACCCAGTACTTC.

This chain links TRBV29-1 with TRBJ1-2; 9 bases align to TRBD1. Germline V CDR1 and CDR2: SQVTM, ANQGSEA. The CDR3 totals 12 residues. With V trimmed by 5 bases and J by 8 bases, 6 bases remained unmatched. The CDR3: CSVLYRGHGYTF. In DNA, the CDR3 is TGCAGCGTTCTATACAGGGGGCACGGCTACACCTTC. The full variable domain, with the rest looked up from reference TRBV29-1 and TRBJ1-2, is SAVISQKPSRDICQRGTSLTIQCQVDSQVTMMFWYRQQPGQSLTLIATANQGSEATYESGFVIDKFPISRPNLTFSTLTVSNMSPEDSSIYLCSVLYRGHGYTFGSGTRLTVV.

J is TRBJ1-2 and V is TRBV29-1; D remains ambiguous. The CDR3 spans 15 residues. Between the trimmed V and J ends, which lost 5 bases and 4 bases, there was a span of 20 bases. The germline V gene encodes CDR1 SQVTM and CDR2 ANQGSEA. The CDR3 loop reads CSVYVGGGTTYGYTF. CDR3 nucleotides: TGCAGCGTTTACGTAGGAGGAGGAACCACCTATGGCTACACCTTC.

The rearrangement joins TRBV19 to TRBJ1-1, with unresolved D. Germline V gene lookup returns CDR1 LNHDA and CDR2 SQIVND (reference sequence). The CDR3 runs to 13 residues. Trimming removed 7 bases at V and 4 bases at J, with 13 bases between. For the CDR3, the DNA is TGTGCCAGTAATATCCGGGAGCGCACTGAAGCTTTCTTT. It yields the protein CASNIRERTEAFF.

The genes are TRBV28 and TRBJ1-4; the D gene is possibly TRBD1 (5 bases). V was trimmed by 2 bases and J by 7 bases, leaving 14 bases between them. CDR1 and CDR2 (germline): MDHEN, SYDVKM. The CDR3 is 15 residues long. The CDR3 region is CASSLEGVGVEKLFF. CDR3 nucleotides: TGTGCCAGCAGTTTAGAAGGGGTTGGGGTTGAAAAACTGTTTTTT.

The chain joins TRBV7-2 to TRBJ2-1, with a tentative D call TRBD1 (5 bases). CDR1 and CDR2 (germline): SGHTA, FQGNSA. With 4 bases removed from V and 8 bases from J, the gap between germline ends came to 15 bases. CDR3 length equals 14 residues. The CDR3 region has the DNA TGTGCCAGCAGCTCGCAGGGAAGCGCCCATGAGCAGTTCTTC. Translated: CASSSQGSAHEQFF. Variable domain in full (rest from reference TRBV7-2 and TRBJ2-1): GAGVSQSPSNKVTEKGKDVELRCDPISGHTALYWYRQSLGQGLEFLIYFQGNSAPDKSGLPSDRFSAERTGGSVSTLTIQRTQQEDSAVYLCASSSQGSAHEQFFGPGTRLTVL.

This chain connects TRBV4-3 to TRBJ1-1; 10 bases align to TRBD1. Per the germline V gene, CDR1 is LGHNA and CDR2 is YSLEER. The CDR3 has 15 residues. The ends lost 0 bases at V and 3 bases at J; junction bases unmatched: 1. CDR3 in DNA: TGCGCCAGCAGCCAAGAGGGACAGGGGCACACTGAAGCTTTCTTT. Protein: CASSQEGQGHTEAFF.

The chain carries TRBV7-2 and TRBJ2-3; no firm D call. The CDR3 runs 12 residues. Germline CDR1 is SGHTA and CDR2 is FQGNSA. V lost 7 bases to trimming and J lost 3 bases, with 8 bases between them. Here the CDR3 reads CASTPQTDTQYF. CDR3 bases: TGTGCCAGCACCCCCCAAACAGATACGCAGTATTTT.

This chain joins TRBV7-9 and TRBJ2-5, with 8 bases matching TRBD1. The junction had 15 bases not matched to a gene; V was cut back by 7 bases and J by 5 bases. CDR1 and CDR2 from the germline V gene are SEHNR and FQNEAQ (reference sequence). CDR3 length: 16 residues. CDR3: CASNRGTGWAEETQYF. For the CDR3, the DNA is TGTGCCAGCAACAGAGGGACAGGCTGGGCGGAGGAGACCCAGTACTTC.

The chain carries TRBV6-5 and TRBJ1-2, with D maybe TRBD1 (5 bases). The germline V gene has CDR1 MNHEY and CDR2 SVGAGI. This CDR3 region has 12 residues. V was clipped by 2 bases and J by 6 bases, with 7 bases between them. CDR3 DNA sequence: TGTGCCAGCAGTTACACAGGCAATGGCTACACCTTC. Translated, it gives CASSYTGNGYTF.

This rearrangement joins TRBV24-1 to TRBJ1-4, with D possibly TRBD1 on 5 matching bases. Trimming removed 9 bases from V and 11 bases from J, with 30 bases in between. Germline loops: CDR1 KGHDR, CDR2 SFDVKD. This CDR3 is 17 amino acids long. The chain's CDR3 is CATPSAGWLGAPGKLFF. The CDR3 nucleotides read TGTGCCACCCCATCGGCAGGATGGTTAGGGGCCCCTGGGAAACTGTTTTTT.

V is TRBV4-1 and J is TRBJ2-2, with a tentative D call TRBD2 (6 bases). There are 17 residues in the CDR3. Trimming removed 0 bases at V and 3 bases at J, with 14 bases between. Germline V gives CDR1 MGHRA, CDR2 YSYEKL. The CDR3 loop is CASSQDLRDSYTGELFF. The CDR3 DNA follows: TGCGCCAGCAGCCAAGATTTGAGGGACTCTTACACCGGGGAGCTGTTTTTT.

The V gene is TRBV9, the J gene TRBJ2-7; weak D call: TRBD1 (6 bases). Trimming removed 0 bases from V and 7 bases from J, with 11 bases in between. The CDR3 spans 13 residues. Germline lookup yields CDR1 SGDLS and CDR2 YYNGEE. CDR3 in DNA: TGTGCCAGCAGCGTAGATCCAGGGGAGGAGCAGTACTTC. Translated, it gives CASSVDPGEEQYF.

V usage is TRBV11-3 and J usage is TRBJ2-1; 8 bases are a match to TRBD2. Germline V gene data show CDR1 as SGHNT and CDR2 as YENEEA. V shed 1 base and J 3 bases; nucleotides not matched to a gene: 2. CDR3 length equals 15 residues. CDR3 amino acids: CASSLGRGGYNEQFF. CDR3 in DNA: TGTGCCAGCAGCTTAGGACGGGGGGGCTACAATGAGCAGTTCTTC.

This clone was seen a few times. V is TRBV6-5 and J is TRBJ2-7; 9 nucleotides match TRBD1. This CDR3 region has 13 residues. The junction had 2 bases not matched to a gene; V was cut back by 6 bases and J by 2 bases. Germline values: CDR1 MNHEY, CDR2 SVGAGI. CDR3 sequence: CASRGQGAYEQYF. In DNA, the CDR3 is TGTGCCAGCAGGGGACAGGGAGCCTACGAGCAGTACTTC.

The rearrangement links TRBV5-5 to TRBJ1-1; a weak D match, TRBD1 (6 bases). Trimming stripped 6 bases from V and 0 bases from J, with 9 bases between. Germline V gene data show CDR1 as SGHKS and CDR2 as YYEKEE (reference sequence). CDR3 length: 13 amino acids. As DNA, the CDR3 is TGTGCCAGCATGAGGGGGTTGAACACTGAAGCTTTCTTT. It specifies CASMRGLNTEAFF.

This clone was recorded only once. The rearrangement joins TRBV18 to TRBJ1-6; 10 nucleotides align to TRBD1. Germline V gene data show CDR1 as KGHSH and CDR2 as LQKENI. CDR3 length equals 15 residues. Trimming at V came to 3 bases and at J to 8 bases, leaving 4 bases not matched to a gene. The CDR3 loop is CASSPLGTGDSPLHF. As DNA, the CDR3 is TGTGCCAGCTCACCCCTAGGGACAGGGGATTCACCCCTCCACTTT.

This chain uses TRBV5-4 with TRBJ2-3; D call uncertain. Between the trimmed V and J ends, which lost 4 bases and 6 bases, there was a span of 15 bases. Germline CDR1 SGHNT, CDR2 YYREEE (reference sequence). The CDR3 has 14 residues. The CDR3 sequence is CASSPDGIRDTQYF. CDR3 DNA sequence: TGTGCCAGCAGCCCCGACGGAATCAGGGATACGCAGTATTTT.

J is TRBJ2-2 and V is TRBV5-1, with D hard to call. The CDR3 loop spans 16 amino acids. Trimming stripped 1 base from V and 7 bases from J, with 17 bases between. Germline values: CDR1 SGHRS, CDR2 YFSETQ. CDR3 region: CASSLFFLTSGGELFF. In DNA form, the CDR3 reads TGCGCCAGCAGCTTGTTCTTCTTGACAAGTGGCGGGGAGCTGTTTTTT. Full variable domain (rest looked up from reference TRBV5-1 and TRBJ2-2): KAGVTQTPRYLIKTRGQQVTLSCSPISGHRSVSWYQQTPGQGLQFLFEYFSETQRNKGNFPGRFSGRQFSNSRSEMNVSTLELGDSALYLCASSLFFLTSGGELFFGEGSRLTVL.

The DNA of the CDR3 is TGCGCCAGCACCGAGGGCAGGGGAAAATTATACTATGGCTACACCTTC. It is translated as CASTEGRGKLYYGYTF. The chain employs TRBV10-1 and TRBJ1-2; maybe TRBD1 (6 bases). The CDR3 has 16 amino acids. Deletions cut 7 bases from V and 3 bases from J, with 21 bases between. Germline lookup yields CDR1 WNHNN and CDR2 SYGVQD (reference sequence).

The genes are TRBV7-9 and TRBJ2-7; D might be TRBD1 (6 bases). This CDR3 comprises 16 residues. Germline V gene sequence: CDR1 SEHNR, CDR2 FQNEAQ (reference sequence). Trimming pared 1 base from V and 4 bases from J, leaving 17 bases between. CDR3 bases: TGTGCCAGCAGCTTAGATTATGCACAGGGATTGTACGAGCAGTACTTC. Translating gives CASSLDYAQGLYEQYF.

This chain connects TRBV6-5 to TRBJ2-5, with TRBD1 matching 11 bases. The germline gives CDR1 MNHEY, CDR2 SVGAGI. CDR3 length: 14 amino acids. Germline trimming cut 6 bases from V and 5 bases from J; bases unmatched to any gene: 5. Here the CDR3 reads CASSRTGGWETQYF. The CDR3, as DNA: TGTGCCAGCAGCCGGACAGGGGGCTGGGAGACCCAGTACTTC.

The chain is built from TRBV5-6 and TRBJ1-2; 10 positions match TRBD1. J gave up 6 bases and V 6 bases, and 8 bases lay outside the gene matches. This CDR3 contains 14 residues. Germline-derived CDR1 and CDR2 are SGHDT and YYEEEE. This CDR3 is CASKKTGGGDGYTF. The CDR3 coding sequence is TGTGCCAGCAAAAAGACAGGGGGCGGGGATGGCTACACCTTC. Combining the CDR3 with reference TRBV5-6 and TRBJ1-2 gives the whole variable domain DAGVTQSPTHLIKTRGQQVTLRCSPKSGHDTVSWYQQALGQGPQFIFQYYEEEERQRGNFPDRFSGHQFPNYSSELNVNALLLGDSALYLCASKKTGGGDGYTFGSGTRLTVV.

The V call is TRBV11-3, the J call TRBJ2-2; 9 bases agree with TRBD2. Trimming removed 5 bases from V and 4 bases from J; junction bases left unmatched: 14. Per germline, CDR1 SGHNT and CDR2 YENEEA. CDR3 size: 18 residues. Here the CDR3 reads CASSTGTSSLGGTGELFF. The CDR3 DNA follows: TGTGCCAGCAGCACCGGGACTAGCAGTTTAGGCGGCACCGGGGAGCTGTTTTTT. Based on the CDR3 plus reference TRBV11-3 and TRBJ2-2, the full variable domain is EAGVVQSPRYKIIEKKQPVAFWCNPISGHNTLYWYLQNLGQGPELLIRYENEEAVDDSQLPKDRFSAERLKGVDSTLKIQPAELGDSAVYLCASSTGTSSLGGTGELFFGEGSRLTVL.

A remark on this clone: Other DNA sequences of this sample code for an identical CDR3. V is TRBV3-1 (or the pseudogene TRBV3-2) and J is TRBJ1-1; tentative D call: TRBD1 (6 bases). Looked up from germline, CDR1 is LGHDT and CDR2 is YNNKEL (reference sequence). V shed 4 bases and J shed 0 bases, with 12 bases lying between them. The CDR3 covers 15 residues. CDR3 in amino acids: CASSPGHLMNTEAFF. The CDR3 DNA reads as TGTGCCAGCAGCCCGGGACACCTCATGAACACTGAAGCTTTCTTT.

The chain carries TRBV6-5 and TRBJ1-5; D gene ambiguous. The CDR3 covers 13 residues. In germline, CDR1 is MNHEY, CDR2 SVGAGI. V was shortened by 2 bases and J by 7 bases, with 9 bases between the two germline ends. CDR3 sequence (DNA): TGTGCCAGCAGTTACGGAGATGAGCAGCCCCAGCATTTT. Its protein is CASSYGDEQPQHF.

The chain employs TRBV6-4 and TRBJ2-3; 7 bases fit TRBD2. J was trimmed by 0 bases and V by 5 bases; bases with no gene match: 2. Looked up from germline, CDR1 is MRHNA and CDR2 is SNTAGT. The CDR3 sequence is 14 residues long. For the CDR3, the DNA is TGTGCCAGCAGTAGCGGGATTAGCACAGATACGCAGTATTTT. Protein: CASSSGISTDTQYF.

This chain uses TRBV7-9 with TRBJ1-2; D remains ambiguous. The CDR3 is 16 residues long. V lost 0 bases to trimming and J lost 11 bases, with 22 bases between them. CDR1 and CDR2 (germline): SEHNR, FQNEAQ (reference sequence). DNA of the CDR3: TGTGCCAGCAGCTTAGCCTTCCCAAACAAGGACTTAAGTTACACCTTC. This encodes CASSLAFPNKDLSYTF. Full variable domain (remainder filled in from reference TRBV7-9 and TRBJ1-2): DTGVSQNPRHKITKRGQNVTFRCDPISEHNRLYWYRQTLGQGPEFLTYFQNEAQLEKSRLLSDRFSAERPKGSFSTLEIQRTEQGDSAMYLCASSLAFPNKDLSYTFGSGTRLTVV.

The chain has TRBV7-9 and TRBJ1-4; TRBD1 matches at 7 bases. This CDR3 is 15 amino acids long. CDR1 and CDR2 from the germline V gene are SEHNR and FQNEAQ (reference sequence). V trimming: 3 bases; J trimming: 3 bases; junction bases outside the gene matches: 4. CDR3 bases: TGTGCCAGCAGCTTCCGGGGACAGCCTAATGAAAAACTGTTTTTT. This translates into CASSFRGQPNEKLFF. Combining the CDR3 with reference TRBV7-9 and TRBJ1-4 gives the whole variable domain DTGVSQNPRHKITKRGQNVTFRCDPISEHNRLYWYRQTLGQGPEFLTYFQNEAQLEKSRLLSDRFSAERPKGSFSTLEIQRTEQGDSAMYLCASSFRGQPNEKLFFGSGTQLSVL.

The gene calls are TRBV5-5 and TRBJ1-5, with 9 nucleotides matching TRBD1. Germline V gives CDR1 SGHKS, CDR2 YYEKEE (reference sequence). The CDR3 has 17 amino acids. V trimming: 1 base; J trimming: 3 bases; junction bases outside the gene matches: 8. DNA of the CDR3: TGTGCCAGCAGCTTGTCCCTTGGGACAGGGTACAATCAGCCCCAGCATTTT. This codes for CASSLSLGTGYNQPQHF.